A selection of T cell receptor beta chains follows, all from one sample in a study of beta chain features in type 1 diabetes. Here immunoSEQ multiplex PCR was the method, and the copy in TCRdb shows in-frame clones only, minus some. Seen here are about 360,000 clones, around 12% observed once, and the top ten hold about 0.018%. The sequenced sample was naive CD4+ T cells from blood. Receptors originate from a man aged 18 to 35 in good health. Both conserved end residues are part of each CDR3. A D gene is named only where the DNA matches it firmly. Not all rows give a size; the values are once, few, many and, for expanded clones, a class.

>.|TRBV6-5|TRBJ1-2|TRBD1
TGTGCCAGCAGCACCGAACAGGGGTACTATGGCTACACCTTC
CASSTEQGYYGYTF
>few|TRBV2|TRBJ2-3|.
TGTGCCAGCGGCGGGGGCGCAGATACGCAGTATTTT
CASGGGADTQYF
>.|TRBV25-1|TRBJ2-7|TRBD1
TGTGCCAGCAGTGAGAGGGACAGGGCCCACGAGCAGTACTTC
CASSERDRAHEQYF
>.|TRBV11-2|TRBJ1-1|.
TGTGCCAGCAGCCCCGTCGGGACACTTGAAGCTTTCTTT
CASSPVGTLEAFF
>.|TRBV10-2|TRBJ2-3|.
TGCGCCAGCAGTGAGTGGGCGGGAAGAAGCACAGATACGCAGTATTTT
CASSEWAGRSTDTQYF
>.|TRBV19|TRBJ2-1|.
TGTGCCAGCACAGGGTGGTCCTACAATGAGCAGTTCTTC
CASTGWSYNEQFF
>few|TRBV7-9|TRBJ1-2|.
TGTGCCAGCAGCTTAGTTCCCGGCCGCAACACAGGGGGCTACACCTTC
CASSLVPGRNTGGYTF
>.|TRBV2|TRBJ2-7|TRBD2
TGTGCCAGCAGTGAATTGCGGGAGGATCAAGAGCAGTACTTC
CASSELREDQEQYF
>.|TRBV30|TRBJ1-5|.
TGTGCCTGGAGGGACTGGGGCAATCAGCCCCAGCATTTT
CAWRDWGNQPQHF
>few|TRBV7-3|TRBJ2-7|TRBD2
TGTGCCAGCAGCTTAAACGGGAGGGCCGGCTACGAGCAGTACTTC
CASSLNGRAGYEQYF
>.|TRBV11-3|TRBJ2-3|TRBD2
TGTGCCAGCAGTCCAGGACTAGCGGGAGACGGAGATACGCAGTATTTT
CASSPGLAGDGDTQYF
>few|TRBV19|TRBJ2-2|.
TGTGCCAGTAGTATACAGGGGGGAAGCACCGGGGAGCTGTTTTTT
CASSIQGGSTGELFF
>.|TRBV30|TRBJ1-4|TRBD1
TGTGCCTGGAGTGAGGGACCGACAGGGGGGTTTGAAAAACTGTTTTTT
CAWSEGPTGGFEKLFF
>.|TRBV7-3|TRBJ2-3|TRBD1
TGTGCCAGCAGCCCTCGACAGGGGATCCCCCACACAGATACGCAGTATTTT
CASSPRQGIPHTDTQYF
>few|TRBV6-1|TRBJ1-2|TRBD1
TGTGCCAGCAGTAGGGGACAGCTCCCCTATGGCTACACCTTC
CASSRGQLPYGYTF
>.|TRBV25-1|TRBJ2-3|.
TGTGCCAGCAACGAATGGGCAGGAGGAGCAGATACGCAGTATTTT
CASNEWAGGADTQYF
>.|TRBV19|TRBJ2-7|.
TGTGCCAGTAGTATTGGATCGCGGAGCTCCTACGAGCAGTACTTC
CASSIGSRSSYEQYF
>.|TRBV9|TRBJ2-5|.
TGTGCCAGCAGCTCCGGACAAGGGTTCGGGACCCAGTACTTC
CASSSGQGFGTQYF
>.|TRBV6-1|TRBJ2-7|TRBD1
TGTGCCAGCAGTGTAGGACAGGGGTTCACCTACGAGCAGTACTTC
CASSVGQGFTYEQYF
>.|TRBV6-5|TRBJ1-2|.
TGTGCCAGCAGTTACGGGGGGGCCGGTTCTGGCTACACCTTC
CASSYGGAGSGYTF
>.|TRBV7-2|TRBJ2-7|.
TGTGCCAGCAGCCCCGAGTTCGGGAGCTCCTACGAGCAGTACTTC
CASSPEFGSSYEQYF
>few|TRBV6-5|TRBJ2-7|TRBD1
TGTGCCAGCAGGGTCACAGGGGATCGAGAGCAGTACTTC
CASRVTGDREQYF